This TCR beta chain was recorded in a study of cytomegalovirus exposure and HLA in healthy donors. Points from the study as a whole: A later analysis reported that several of the most significant clusters appeared to be linked to common viral pathogens, among them Epstein-Barr virus. A later analysis linked a missense variant in DCLRE1C to the trimming of TCR beta V and J genes.

On this clone itself: Its antigen is unknown.

With 4 bases removed from V and 4 bases from J, the gap between germline ends came to 11 bases. Germline V gene data show CDR1 as SNHLY and CDR2 as FYNNEI. This CDR3 is 14 amino acids long. Researchers ran the PCR with 60 Vbeta and 13 Jbeta primers. Profiling relied on immunoSEQ multiplex PCR, and the TCRdb table lists in-frame clones only, not all of them. The sample has about 130,000 clones, 83% seen once; the top ten hold roughly 20%. Sample: PBMCs. This chain joins TRBV2 and TRBJ1-5, with D perhaps TRBD1 (5 bases). The sequence was obtained from a man aged 18 to 30 in good health and CMV-seropositive. The CDR3 loop is CASSGQKNNQPQHF. CDR3 bases: TGTGCCAGCAGTGGACAGAAAAATAATCAGCCCCAGCATTTT. The full variable domain, with the rest looked up from reference TRBV2 and TRBJ1-5, is EPEVTQTPSHQVTQMGQEVILRCVPISNHLYFYWYRQILGQKVEFLVSFYNNEISEKSEIFDDQFSVERPDGSNFTLKIRSTKLEDSAMYFCASSGQKNNQPQHFGDGTRLSIL.